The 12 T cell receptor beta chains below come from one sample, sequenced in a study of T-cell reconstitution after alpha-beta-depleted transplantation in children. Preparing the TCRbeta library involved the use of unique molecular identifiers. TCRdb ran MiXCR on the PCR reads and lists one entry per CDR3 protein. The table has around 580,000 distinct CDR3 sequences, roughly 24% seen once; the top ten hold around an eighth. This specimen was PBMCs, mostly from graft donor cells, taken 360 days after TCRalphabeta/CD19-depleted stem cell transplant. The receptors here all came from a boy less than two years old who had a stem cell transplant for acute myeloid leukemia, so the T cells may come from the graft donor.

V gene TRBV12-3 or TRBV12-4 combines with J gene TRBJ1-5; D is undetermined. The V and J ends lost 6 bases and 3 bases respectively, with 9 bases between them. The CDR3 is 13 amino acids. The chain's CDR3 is CASRAGINQPQHF. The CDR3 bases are TGTGCCAGCAGGGCGGGCATCAATCAGCCCCAGCATTTT.

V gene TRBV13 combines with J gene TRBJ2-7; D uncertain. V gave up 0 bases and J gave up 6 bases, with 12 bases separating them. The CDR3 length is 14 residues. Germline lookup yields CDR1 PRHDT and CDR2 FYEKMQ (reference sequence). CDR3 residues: CASSLGGNPSEQYF. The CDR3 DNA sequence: TGTGCCAGCAGCTTAGGGGGGAACCCTAGCGAGCAGTACTTC.

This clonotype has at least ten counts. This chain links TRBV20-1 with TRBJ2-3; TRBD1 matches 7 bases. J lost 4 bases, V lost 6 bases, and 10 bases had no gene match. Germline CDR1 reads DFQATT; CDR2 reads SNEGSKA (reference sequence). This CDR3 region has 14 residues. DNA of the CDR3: TGCAGTGCACCTCCGGGACAGAGATCAGATACGCAGTATTTT. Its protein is CSAPPGQRSDTQYF.

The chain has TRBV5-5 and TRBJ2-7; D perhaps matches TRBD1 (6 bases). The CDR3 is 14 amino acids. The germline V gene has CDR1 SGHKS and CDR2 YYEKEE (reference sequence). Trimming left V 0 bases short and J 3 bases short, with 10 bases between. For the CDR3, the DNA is TGTGCCAGCAGCTTGGTAACAGGGAACTACGAGCAGTACTTC. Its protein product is CASSLVTGNYEQYF.

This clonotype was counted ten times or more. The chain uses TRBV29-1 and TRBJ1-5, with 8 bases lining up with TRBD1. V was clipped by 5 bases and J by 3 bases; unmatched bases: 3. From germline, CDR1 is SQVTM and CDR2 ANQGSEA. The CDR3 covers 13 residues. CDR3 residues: CSVKGQDNQPQHF. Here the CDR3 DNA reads TGCAGCGTTAAGGGACAGGACAATCAGCCCCAGCATTTT.

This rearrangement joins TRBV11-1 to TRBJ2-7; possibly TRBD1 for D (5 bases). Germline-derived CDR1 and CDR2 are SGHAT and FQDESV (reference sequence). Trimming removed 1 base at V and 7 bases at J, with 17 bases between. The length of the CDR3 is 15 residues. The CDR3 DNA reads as TGTGCCAGCAGCTTAGTACGGGCAGGGCTTCGGGAGCAGTACTTC. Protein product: CASSLVRAGLREQYF.

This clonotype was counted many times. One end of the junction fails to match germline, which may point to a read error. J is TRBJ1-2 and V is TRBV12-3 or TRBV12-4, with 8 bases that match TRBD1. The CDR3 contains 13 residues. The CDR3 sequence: CASSLTGGGGYTF. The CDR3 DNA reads TGCGCCAGCAGCCTCACAGGGGGAGGAGGCTACACCTTC.

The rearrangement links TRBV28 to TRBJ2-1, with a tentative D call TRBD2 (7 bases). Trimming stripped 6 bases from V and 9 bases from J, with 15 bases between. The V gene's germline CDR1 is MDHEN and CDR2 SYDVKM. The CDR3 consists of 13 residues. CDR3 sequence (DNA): TGTGCCAGCAGCCTGGGGGGGCTCGCTGAGCAGTTCTTC. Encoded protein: CASSLGGLAEQFF.

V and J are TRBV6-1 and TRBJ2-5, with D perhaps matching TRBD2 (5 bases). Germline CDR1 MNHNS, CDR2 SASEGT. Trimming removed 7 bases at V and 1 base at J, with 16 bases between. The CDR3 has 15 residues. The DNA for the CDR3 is TGTGCCAGCATCCCAACTAGGGCCAGCCAAGAGACCCAGTACTTC. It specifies CASIPTRASQETQYF.

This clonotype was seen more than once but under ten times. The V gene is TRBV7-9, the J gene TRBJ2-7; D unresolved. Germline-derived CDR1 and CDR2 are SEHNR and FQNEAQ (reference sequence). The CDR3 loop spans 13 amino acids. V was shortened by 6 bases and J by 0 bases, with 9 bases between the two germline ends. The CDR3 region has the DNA TGTGCCAGCAGTACGTTGAGCTCCTACGAGCAGTACTTC. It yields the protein CASSTLSSYEQYF. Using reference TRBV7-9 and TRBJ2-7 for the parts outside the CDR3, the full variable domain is DTGVSQNPRHKITKRGQNVTFRCDPISEHNRLYWYRQTLGQGPEFLTYFQNEAQLEKSRLLSDRFSAERPKGSFSTLEIQRTEQGDSAMYLCASSTLSSYEQYFGPGTRLTVT.

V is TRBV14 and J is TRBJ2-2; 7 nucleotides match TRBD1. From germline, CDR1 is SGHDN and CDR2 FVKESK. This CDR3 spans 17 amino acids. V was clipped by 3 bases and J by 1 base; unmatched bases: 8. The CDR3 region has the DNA TGTGCCAGCAGCCAGCTTCCGGGACAGCGGAACACCGGGGAGCTGTTTTTT. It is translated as CASSQLPGQRNTGELFF.

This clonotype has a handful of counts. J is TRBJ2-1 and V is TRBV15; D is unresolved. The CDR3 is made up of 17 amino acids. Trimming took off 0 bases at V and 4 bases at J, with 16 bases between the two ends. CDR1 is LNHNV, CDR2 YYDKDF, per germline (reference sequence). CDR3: CATSRDRFQDIYNEQFF. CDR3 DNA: TGTGCCACCAGCAGAGATCGATTCCAAGATATTTACAATGAGCAGTTCTTC.